This TCR beta chain emerged from a study of early T cells in non-severe SARS-CoV-2 infection. Findings of the study overall: The matching step, a VDJdb search, favored anti-spike CD8 responses and missed private and CD4 specificities.

Unique molecular identifiers were attached to individual cDNA molecules. TCRdb re-called the 5' RACE reads with MiXCR, one entry per CDR3 protein. The repertoire has about 110,000 distinct CDR3 sequences, 12% of them found once; the top ten carry around 3%. On this clonotype: Its antigen is not known.

V lost 3 bases and J lost 5, with 14 bases in between. The CDR3 is made up of 15 amino acids. Sequencing was carried out using whole blood. The sequence was obtained from an adult who was a healthcare worker with PCR-confirmed SARS-CoV-2 infection or an uninfected control (not recorded which). The chain has TRBV12-3 or TRBV12-4 and TRBJ2-1; D perhaps matches TRBD1 (6 bases). CDR3 coding DNA: TGTGCCAGCAGTTTCTACCGGGACACCGACAATGAGCAGTTCTTC. Its translation is CASSFYRDTDNEQFF.